This T cell receptor beta chain was sequenced in a study of T cells after yellow fever vaccination. Synthesis of TCR cDNA relied on 5'RACE template switching, which attached a universal primer site and UMIs. Each CDR3 protein gets one entry after TCRdb re-called the 5' RACE reads with MiXCR. This sample carries fewer than 400,000 distinct CDR3 sequences, approximately 11% of them seen once, and the ten largest clones take approximately 3.3%. This clonotype was observed a few times. The antigen remains unidentified. V was pared by 3 bases and J by 2 bases, with 14 bases between. From germline, CDR1 is SGHKS and CDR2 YYEKEE (reference sequence). CDR3 size: 15 residues. General study points: Post-booster repertoires again held most primary-vaccination clones (about 96% CD4, 80% to 90% CD8). Weaker overall was a secondary response that nonetheless peaked faster, on day 5 versus 15. Some clonotypes were seen in both the CD4 and the CD8 compartments. These made up a small share and likely arose from convergent recombination.

The receptor was derived from a man aged 18 to 35 who received the YFV17D yellow fever vaccine. Source: CD4+ T cells sorted from PBMCs, taken 45 days after the yellow fever booster vaccination. The chain recombines TRBV5-5 with TRBJ1-1; D remains unclear. The CDR3 nucleotides read TGTGCCAGCAGCTGGGCGGCCGGGGTAAACACTGAAGCTTTCTTT. It yields the protein CASSWAAGVNTEAFF. The variable domain in full, completed from reference TRBV5-5 and TRBJ1-1, reads DAGVTQSPTHLIKTRGQQVTLRCSPISGHKSVSWYQQVLGQGPQFIFQYYEKEERGRGNFPDRFSARQFPNYSSELNVNALLLGDSALYLCASSWAAGVNTEAFFGQGTRLTVV.